This is a list of T cell receptor beta chains from one sample in a study of a mutant IDH1 vaccine in newly diagnosed glioma. Which antigens these TCRs recognize remains unknown. Only in-frame clones appear in the TCRdb table, and some are missing; sequencing was by immunoSEQ multiplex PCR. Among approximately 60,000 clones, 80% to 90% were seen once, and the ten largest hold 4.6%. The input for sequencing was PBMCs, taken from a glioma patient whose treatment included an IDH1 peptide vaccine. The receptors derive from a woman aged 40 to 50 with glioma. The CDR3 runs from the conserved cysteine through the conserved F or W. Fields, in order: V gene, D gene, J gene, CDR3 protein, CDR3 DNA. The D gene is left open where the match is weak.

>TRBV7-8|-|TRBJ1-1
CASSFGPPGGAFF
TGTGCCAGCAGCTTCGGACCCCCCGGAGGAGCTTTCTTT
>TRBV28|TRBD1|TRBJ1-4
CASSPSWTGNEKLFF
TGTGCCAGCAGTCCGTCCTGGACAGGGAACGAAAAACTGTTTTTT
>TRBV5-1|TRBD1|TRBJ1-1
CASSSGQGEAFF
TGCGCCAGCAGCTCTGGACAGGGGGAAGCTTTCTTT
>TRBV7-2|TRBD2|TRBJ2-1
CASSSTSGYNEQFF
TGTGCCAGCAGCTCGACTAGCGGTTACAATGAGCAGTTCTTC
>TRBV5-4|-|TRBJ1-6
CASSLGEASHSPLHF
TGTGCCAGCAGCTTGGGTGAGGCCAGTCATTCACCCCTCCACTTT
>TRBV6-5|TRBD1|TRBJ2-5
CASRSGQDQETQYF
TGTGCCAGCAGGTCGGGACAGGACCAAGAGACCCAGTACTTC
>TRBV5-1|-|TRBJ2-3
CASNPGGTDTQYF
TGCGCCAGCAATCCAGGGGGCACAGATACGCAGTATTTT
>TRBV4-3|-|TRBJ2-4
CASSPGEGQGRDIQYF
TGCGCCAGCAGCCCCGGTGAAGGTCAGGGAAGGGACATTCAGTACTTC
>TRBV10-3|-|TRBJ2-1
CAIRGGPTYNEQFF
TGTGCCATCAGGGGCGGACCTACCTACAATGAGCAGTTCTTC
>TRBV7-3|TRBD2|TRBJ2-7
CASSLGGGSSYEQYF
TGTGCCAGCAGCCTTGGCGGCGGGAGCTCCTACGAGCAGTACTTC
>TRBV6-1|TRBD1|TRBJ2-1
CASRRDRGPNEQFF
TGTGCCAGCAGGAGGGACAGGGGGCCAAATGAGCAGTTCTTC
>TRBV18|TRBD1|TRBJ2-5
CASSPRLQGGQETQYF
TGTGCCAGCTCACCACGGCTACAGGGGGGCCAAGAGACCCAGTACTTC
>TRBV19|-|TRBJ1-4
CASRRGGIDVSGNEKLFF
TGTGCCAGTAGACGAGGGGGGATCGATGTTTCCGGGAATGAAAAACTGTTTTTT
>TRBV10-3|-|TRBJ1-1
CAISGVNTEAFF
TGTGCCATCAGTGGGGTGAACACTGAAGCTTTCTTT